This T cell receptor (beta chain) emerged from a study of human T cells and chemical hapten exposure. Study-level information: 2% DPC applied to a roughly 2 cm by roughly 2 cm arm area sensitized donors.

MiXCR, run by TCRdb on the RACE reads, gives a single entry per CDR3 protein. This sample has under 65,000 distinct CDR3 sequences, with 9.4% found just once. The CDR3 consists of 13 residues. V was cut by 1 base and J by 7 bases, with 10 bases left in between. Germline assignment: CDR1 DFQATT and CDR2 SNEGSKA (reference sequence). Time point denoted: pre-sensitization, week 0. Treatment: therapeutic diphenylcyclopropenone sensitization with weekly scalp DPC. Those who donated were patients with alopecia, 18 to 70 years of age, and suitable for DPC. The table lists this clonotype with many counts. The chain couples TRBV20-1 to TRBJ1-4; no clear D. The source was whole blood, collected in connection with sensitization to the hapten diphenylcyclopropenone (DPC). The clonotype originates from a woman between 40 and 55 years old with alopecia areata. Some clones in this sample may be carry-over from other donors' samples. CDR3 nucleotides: TGCAGTGCTAGAGGGAACCAAGTTGAAAAACTGTTTTTT. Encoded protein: CSARGNQVEKLFF.